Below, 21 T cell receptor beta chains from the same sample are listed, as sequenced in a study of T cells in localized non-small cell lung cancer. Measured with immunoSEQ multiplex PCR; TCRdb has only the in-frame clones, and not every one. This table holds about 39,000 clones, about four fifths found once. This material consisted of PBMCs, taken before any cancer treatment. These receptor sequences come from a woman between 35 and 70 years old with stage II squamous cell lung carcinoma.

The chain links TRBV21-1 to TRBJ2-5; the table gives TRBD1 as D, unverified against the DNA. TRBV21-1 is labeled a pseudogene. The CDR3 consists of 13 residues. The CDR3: CASSNRYQETQYF. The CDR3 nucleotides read TGTGCCAGCAGCAACAGATACCAAGAGACCCAGTACTTC.

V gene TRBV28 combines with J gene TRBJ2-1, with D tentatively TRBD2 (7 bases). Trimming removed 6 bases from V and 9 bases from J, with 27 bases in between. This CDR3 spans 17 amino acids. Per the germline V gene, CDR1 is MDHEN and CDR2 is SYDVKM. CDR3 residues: CASSSAGAGVGLLEQFF. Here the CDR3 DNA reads TGTGCCAGCAGCTCCGCGGGGGCGGGAGTGGGGTTACTTGAGCAGTTCTTC.

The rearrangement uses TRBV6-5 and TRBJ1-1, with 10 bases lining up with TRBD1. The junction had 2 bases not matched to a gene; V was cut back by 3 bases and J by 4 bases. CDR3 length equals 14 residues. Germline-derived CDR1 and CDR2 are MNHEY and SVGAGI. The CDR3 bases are TGTGCCAGCAGTTATCGGACAGGGGGCACTGAAGCTTTCTTT. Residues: CASSYRTGGTEAFF.

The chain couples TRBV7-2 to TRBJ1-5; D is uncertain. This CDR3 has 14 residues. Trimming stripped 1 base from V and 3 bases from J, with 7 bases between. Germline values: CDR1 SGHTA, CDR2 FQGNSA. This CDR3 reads CASSLGRSNQPQHF. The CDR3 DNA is TGTGCCAGCAGCTTAGGCAGGTCCAATCAGCCCCAGCATTTT.

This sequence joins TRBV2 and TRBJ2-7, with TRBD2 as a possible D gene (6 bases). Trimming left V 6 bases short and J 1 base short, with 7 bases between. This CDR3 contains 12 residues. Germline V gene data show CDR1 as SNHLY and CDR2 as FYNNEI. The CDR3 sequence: CASSRGSYEQYV. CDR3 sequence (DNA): TGTGCCAGCAGCCGGGGGTCCTACGAGCAGTACGTC.

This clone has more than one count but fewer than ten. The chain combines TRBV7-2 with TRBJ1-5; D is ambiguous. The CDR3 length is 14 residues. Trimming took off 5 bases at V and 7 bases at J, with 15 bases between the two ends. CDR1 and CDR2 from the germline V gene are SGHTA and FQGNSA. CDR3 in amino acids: CASSVSTWNQPQHF. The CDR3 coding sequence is TGTGCCAGCAGCGTATCGACGTGGAACCAGCCCCAGCATTTT.

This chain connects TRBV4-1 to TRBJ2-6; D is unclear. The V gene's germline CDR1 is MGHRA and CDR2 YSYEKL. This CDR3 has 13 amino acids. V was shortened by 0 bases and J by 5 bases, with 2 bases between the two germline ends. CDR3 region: CASSQEWANVLTF. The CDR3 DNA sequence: TGCGCCAGCAGCCAAGAATGGGCCAACGTCCTGACTTTC.

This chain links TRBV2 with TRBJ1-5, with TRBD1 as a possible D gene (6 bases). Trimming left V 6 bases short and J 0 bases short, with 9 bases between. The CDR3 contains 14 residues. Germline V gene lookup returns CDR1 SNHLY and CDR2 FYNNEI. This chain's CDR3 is CASRRTVSNQPQHF. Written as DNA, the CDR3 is TGTGCCAGCAGGCGGACAGTTAGCAATCAGCCCCAGCATTTT.

Here the CDR3 DNA reads TGTGCCAGCAGTTTGGATTTGGGAAGCTCCTACAATGAGCAGTTCTTC. This gives the protein CASSLDLGSSYNEQFF. This chain links TRBV28 with TRBJ2-1; D gene ambiguous. This CDR3 has 16 amino acids. V was trimmed by 3 bases and J by 0 bases, leaving 12 bases between them. Per the germline V gene, CDR1 is MDHEN and CDR2 is SYDVKM.

The CDR3 DNA reads as TGTGCCAGCAGCCAGGTTGGAACAGATACGCAGTATTTT. It specifies CASSQVGTDTQYF. This chain uses TRBV7-2 with TRBJ2-3, with D hard to call. The CDR3 runs 13 residues. Germline V gene lookup returns CDR1 SGHTA and CDR2 FQGNSA. Trimming removed 5 bases from V and 3 bases from J, with 9 bases in between.

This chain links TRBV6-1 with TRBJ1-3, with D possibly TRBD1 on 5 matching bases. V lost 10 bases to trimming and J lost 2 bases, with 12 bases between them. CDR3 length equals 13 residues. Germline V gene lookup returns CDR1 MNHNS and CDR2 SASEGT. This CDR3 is CAMNGGTGNTIYF. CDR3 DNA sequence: TGTGCCATGAATGGGGGAACTGGAAACACCATATATTTT.

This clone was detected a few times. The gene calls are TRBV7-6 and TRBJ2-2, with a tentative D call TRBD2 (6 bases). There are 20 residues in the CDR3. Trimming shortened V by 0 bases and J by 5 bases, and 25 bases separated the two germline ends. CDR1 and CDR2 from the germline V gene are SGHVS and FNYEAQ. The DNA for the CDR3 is TGTGCCAGCAGCTTAGCGGAGGGAAGGGCGGATACTAGAGATACCGGGGAGCTGTTTTTT. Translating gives CASSLAEGRADTRDTGELFF.

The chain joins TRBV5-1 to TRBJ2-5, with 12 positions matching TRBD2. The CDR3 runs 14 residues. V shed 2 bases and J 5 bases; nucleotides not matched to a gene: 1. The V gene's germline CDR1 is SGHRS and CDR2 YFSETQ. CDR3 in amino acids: CASSFGLAGETQYF. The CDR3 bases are TGCGCCAGCAGCTTCGGACTAGCGGGGGAGACCCAGTACTTC.

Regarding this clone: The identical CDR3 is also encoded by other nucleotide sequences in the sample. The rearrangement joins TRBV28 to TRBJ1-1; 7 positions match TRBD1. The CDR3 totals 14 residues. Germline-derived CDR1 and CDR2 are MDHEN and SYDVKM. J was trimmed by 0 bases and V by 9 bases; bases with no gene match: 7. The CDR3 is CASRNRGLNTEAFF. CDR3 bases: TGTGCCAGTAGAAACAGGGGATTGAACACTGAAGCTTTCTTT.

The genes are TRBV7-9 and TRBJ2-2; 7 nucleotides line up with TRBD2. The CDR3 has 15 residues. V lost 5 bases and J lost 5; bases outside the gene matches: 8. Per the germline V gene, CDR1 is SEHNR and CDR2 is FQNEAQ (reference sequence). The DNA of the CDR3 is TGTGCCAGCAGCGTCCTCGACGGGGGGACCGGGGAGCTGTTTTTT. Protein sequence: CASSVLDGGTGELFF.

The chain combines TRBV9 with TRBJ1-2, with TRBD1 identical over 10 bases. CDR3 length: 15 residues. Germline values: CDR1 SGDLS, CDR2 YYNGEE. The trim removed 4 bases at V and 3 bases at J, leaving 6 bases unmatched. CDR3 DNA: TGTGCCAGCAGCAGAACCGGGACAGGGGACTATGGCTACACCTTC. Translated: CASSRTGTGDYGYTF.

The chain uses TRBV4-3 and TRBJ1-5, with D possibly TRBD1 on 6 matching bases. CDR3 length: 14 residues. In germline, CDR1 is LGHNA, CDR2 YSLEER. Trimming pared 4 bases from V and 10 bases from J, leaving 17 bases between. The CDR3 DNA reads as TGCGCCAGCAGCCTACTTAGGACAGCTGGACCCCAGCATTTT. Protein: CASSLLRTAGPQHF.

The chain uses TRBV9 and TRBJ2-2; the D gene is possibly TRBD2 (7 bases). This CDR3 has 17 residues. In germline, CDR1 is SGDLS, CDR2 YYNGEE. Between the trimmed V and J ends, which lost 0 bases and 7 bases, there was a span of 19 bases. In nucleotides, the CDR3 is TGTGCCAGCAGCGTAGCGGTTGGGGGCGGGAGTAGCGGGGAGCTGTTTTTT. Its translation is CASSVAVGGGSSGELFF.

The CDR3 loop reads CASIDRGPNWSGEQYV. Written as DNA, the CDR3 is TGTGCCAGCATCGACAGGGGCCCCAATTGGTCGGGGGAGCAGTACGTC. The chain is built from TRBV5-7 and TRBJ2-7; 8 bases match TRBD1. TRBV5-7 is known as an ORF, though its function is uncertain. The CDR3 loop spans 16 amino acids. Unmatched junction bases numbered 18, after V lost 6 bases and J lost 7 bases.

The CDR3 is CASSYGQGEQETQYF. The CDR3 bases are TGTGCCAGCAGCTACGGACAGGGGGAACAAGAGACCCAGTACTTC. The chain couples TRBV7-9 to TRBJ2-5, with TRBD1 matching over 10 bases. This CDR3 spans 15 amino acids. V lost 4 bases, J lost 2 bases, and 4 bases stayed unmatched. Germline V gene lookup returns CDR1 SEHNR and CDR2 FQNEAQ (reference sequence).

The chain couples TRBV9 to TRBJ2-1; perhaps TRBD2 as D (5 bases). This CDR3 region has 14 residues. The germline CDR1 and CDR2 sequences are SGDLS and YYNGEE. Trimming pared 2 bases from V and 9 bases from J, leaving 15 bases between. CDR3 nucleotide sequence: TGTGCCAGCAGCGTCATAGGGTTAGAGGGTGAGCAGTTCTTC. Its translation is CASSVIGLEGEQFF.